Listed here is a single T cell receptor beta chain. Its antigen is as yet unknown. These data are taken from a study of monozygotic twins with inflammatory bowel disease. TCRdb reprocessed the 5' RACE reads, keeping one entry per CDR3 protein, no DNA. The repertoire table contains 210,000 or so distinct CDR3 sequences. General observations from the study: Concordant and discordant twins showed no difference in repertoire similarity, possibly from limited power.

The CDR3 runs 16 residues. This receptor was taken from a human donor with ulcerative colitis or Crohn's disease, or a healthy co-twin of an affected twin (not recorded which). The V and J genes are TRBV21-1 and TRBJ2-1; the D call of TRBD1 rests on TCRdb alone, since no DNA is present to check it. TRBV21-1 is classified as a pseudogene. Sequencing was done on a sample of blood. The CDR3 here is CASSKEPPLEHNEQFF.